This T cell receptor (beta chain) was identified during a study of cytomegalovirus exposure and HLA in healthy donors. J was trimmed by 3 bases and V by 4 bases; bases with no gene match: 9. There are 17 residues in the CDR3. CDR1 MRHNA and CDR2 SNTAGT come from the germline V gene. A note on this clone: Its antigen remains unknown.

Overall study results and limits: Later analysis indicated greater clonal expansion among HLA-associated TCR beta chains than among equally common other chains.

Whether this donor was CMV seropositive was not recorded. The PCR contained 60 Vbeta and 13 Jbeta primers. This table comes from immunoSEQ multiplex PCR, and its TCRdb copy is limited to in-frame clones, with some not included. The sample records roughly 72,000 clones, roughly 74% being singletons. The sample consisted of PBMCs. The V call is TRBV6-4, the J call TRBJ2-1, with 10 bases aligning to TRBD2. This receptor was taken from a human donor in good health. CDR3 bases: TGTGCCAGCAGTGTAGCTAGCGGGAGCTCTTTCTACAATGAGCAGTTCTTC. Protein sequence: CASSVASGSSFYNEQFF.